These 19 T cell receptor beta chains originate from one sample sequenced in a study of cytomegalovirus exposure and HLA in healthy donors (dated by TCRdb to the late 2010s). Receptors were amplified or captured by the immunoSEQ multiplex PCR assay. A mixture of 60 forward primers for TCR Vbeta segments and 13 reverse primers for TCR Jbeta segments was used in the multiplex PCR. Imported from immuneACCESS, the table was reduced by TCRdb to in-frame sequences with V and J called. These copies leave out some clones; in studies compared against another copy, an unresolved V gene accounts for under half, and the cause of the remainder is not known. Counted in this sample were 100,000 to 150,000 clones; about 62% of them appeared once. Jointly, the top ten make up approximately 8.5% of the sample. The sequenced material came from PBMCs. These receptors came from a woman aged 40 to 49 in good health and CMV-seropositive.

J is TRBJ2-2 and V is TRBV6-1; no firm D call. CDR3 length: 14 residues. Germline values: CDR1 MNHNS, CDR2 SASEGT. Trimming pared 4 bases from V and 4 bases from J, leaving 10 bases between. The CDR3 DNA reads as TGTGCCAGCAGTGCCCTTGGCCGCACCGGGGAGCTGTTTTTT. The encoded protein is CASSALGRTGELFF.

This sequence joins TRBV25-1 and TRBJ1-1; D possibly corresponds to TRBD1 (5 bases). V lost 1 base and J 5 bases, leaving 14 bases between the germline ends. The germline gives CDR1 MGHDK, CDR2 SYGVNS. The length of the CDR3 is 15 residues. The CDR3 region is CASSESGFGETEAFF. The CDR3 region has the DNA TGTGCCAGCAGTGAATCAGGGTTTGGAGAAACTGAAGCTTTCTTT.

The CDR3 DNA follows: TGTGCCAGCAGTTCCGAGGCCCAGTACTTC. The encoded protein is CASSSEAQYF. The chain carries TRBV6-6 and TRBJ2-5, with D unclear. The CDR3 has 10 amino acids. In germline, CDR1 is MNHNY, CDR2 SVGAGI (reference sequence). V lost 4 bases to trimming and J lost 9 bases, with 6 bases between them.

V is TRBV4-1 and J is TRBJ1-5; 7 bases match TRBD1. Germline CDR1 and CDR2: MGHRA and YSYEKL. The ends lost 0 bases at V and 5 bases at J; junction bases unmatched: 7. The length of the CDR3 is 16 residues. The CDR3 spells CASSQEPGQTYQPQHF. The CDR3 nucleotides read TGCGCCAGCAGCCAAGAGCCGGGACAGACTTATCAGCCCCAGCATTTT.

The CDR3 protein is CASSPFSDSLNTEAFF. The CDR3 region has the DNA TGTGCCAGCTCACCATTCAGTGACAGCTTAAACACTGAAGCTTTCTTT. V usage is TRBV18 and J usage is TRBJ1-1, with D maybe TRBD1 (5 bases). The CDR3 totals 16 residues. Germline V CDR1 and CDR2: KGHSH, LQKENI. V was cut by 2 bases and J by 2 bases, with 15 bases left in between. The complete variable domain, with remaining parts taken from reference TRBV18 and TRBJ1-1, reads NAGVMQNPRHLVRRRGQEARLRCSPMKGHSHVYWYRQLPEEGLKFMVYLQKENIIDESGMPKERFSAEFPKEGPSILRIQQVVRGDSAAYFCASSPFSDSLNTEAFFGQGTRLTVV.

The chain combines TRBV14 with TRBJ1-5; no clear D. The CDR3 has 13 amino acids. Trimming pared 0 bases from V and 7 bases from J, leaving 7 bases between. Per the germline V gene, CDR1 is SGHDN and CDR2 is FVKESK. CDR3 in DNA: TGTGCCAGCAGCCAAGACAGATTACAGCCCCAGCATTTT. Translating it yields CASSQDRLQPQHF.

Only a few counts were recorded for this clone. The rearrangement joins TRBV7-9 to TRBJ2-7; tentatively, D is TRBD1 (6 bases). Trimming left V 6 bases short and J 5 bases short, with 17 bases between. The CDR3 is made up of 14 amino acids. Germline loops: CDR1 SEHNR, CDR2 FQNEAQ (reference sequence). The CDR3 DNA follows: TGTGCCAGCAGATCTGGACAGTTCAACGACGAGCAGTACTTC. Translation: CASRSGQFNDEQYF.

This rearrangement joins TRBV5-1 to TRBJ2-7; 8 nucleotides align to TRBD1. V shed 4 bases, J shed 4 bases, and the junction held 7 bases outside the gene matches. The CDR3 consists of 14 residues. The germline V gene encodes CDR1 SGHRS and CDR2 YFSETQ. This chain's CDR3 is CASSPGQGLYEQYF. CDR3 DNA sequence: TGCGCCAGCAGCCCCGGACAGGGACTTTACGAGCAGTACTTC.

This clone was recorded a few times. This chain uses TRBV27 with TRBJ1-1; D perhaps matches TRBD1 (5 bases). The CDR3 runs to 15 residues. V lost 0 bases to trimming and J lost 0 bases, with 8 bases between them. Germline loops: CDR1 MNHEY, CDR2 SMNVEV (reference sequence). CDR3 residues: CASSLSPGMNTEAFF. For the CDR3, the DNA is TGTGCCAGCAGTTTATCCCCAGGGATGAACACTGAAGCTTTCTTT.

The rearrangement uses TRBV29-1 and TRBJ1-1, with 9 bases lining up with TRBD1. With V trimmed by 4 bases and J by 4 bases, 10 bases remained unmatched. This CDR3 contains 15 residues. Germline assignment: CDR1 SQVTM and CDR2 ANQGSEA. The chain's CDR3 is CSVVFWGQGVTEAFF. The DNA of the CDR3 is TGCAGCGTTGTTTTTTGGGGACAGGGTGTCACTGAAGCTTTCTTT.

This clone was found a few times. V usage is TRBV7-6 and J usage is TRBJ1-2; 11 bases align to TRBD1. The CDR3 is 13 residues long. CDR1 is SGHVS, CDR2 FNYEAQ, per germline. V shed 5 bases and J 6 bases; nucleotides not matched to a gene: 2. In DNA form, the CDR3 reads TGTGCCAGCAGCGGACAGGGGGCAGATGGCTACACCTTC. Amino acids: CASSGQGADGYTF.

The CDR3 DNA is TGTGCCAGTAGTAATAGAGGTCCCGTTCAGCCCCAGCATTTT. Its translation is CASSNRGPVQPQHF. The V call is TRBV19, the J call TRBJ1-5, with D unclear. The CDR3 is 14 amino acids. Germline loops: CDR1 LNHDA, CDR2 SQIVND (reference sequence). Trimming cost V 4 bases and J 6 bases, with 13 bases left between them.

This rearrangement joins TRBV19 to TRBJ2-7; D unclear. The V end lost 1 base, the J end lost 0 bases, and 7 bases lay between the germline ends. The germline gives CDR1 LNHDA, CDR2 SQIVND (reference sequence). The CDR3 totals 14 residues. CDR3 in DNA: TGTGCCAGTAGTATAGGAGGTGGCTCCTACGAGCAGTACTTC. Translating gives CASSIGGGSYEQYF.

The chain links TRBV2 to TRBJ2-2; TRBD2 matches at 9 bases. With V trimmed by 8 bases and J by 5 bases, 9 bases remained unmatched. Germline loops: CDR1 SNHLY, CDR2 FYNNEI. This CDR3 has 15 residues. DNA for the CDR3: TGTGCCAGCCGCGGGCCTAGCGGGACAACCGGGGAGCTGTTTTTT. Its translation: CASRGPSGTTGELFF.

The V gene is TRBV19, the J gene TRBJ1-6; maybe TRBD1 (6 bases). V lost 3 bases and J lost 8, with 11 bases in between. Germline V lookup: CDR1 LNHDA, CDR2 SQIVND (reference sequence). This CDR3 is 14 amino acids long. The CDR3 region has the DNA TGTGCCAGTAGTATTGGGGGCGCGGATTCACCCCTCCACTTT. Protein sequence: CASSIGGADSPLHF.

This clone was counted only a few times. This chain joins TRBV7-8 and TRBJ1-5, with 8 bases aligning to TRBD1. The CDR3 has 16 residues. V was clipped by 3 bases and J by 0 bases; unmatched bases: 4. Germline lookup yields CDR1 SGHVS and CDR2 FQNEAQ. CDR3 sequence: CASSFSTGVSNQPQHF. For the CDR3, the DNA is TGTGCCAGCAGCTTCTCGACAGGGGTTAGCAATCAGCCCCAGCATTTT.

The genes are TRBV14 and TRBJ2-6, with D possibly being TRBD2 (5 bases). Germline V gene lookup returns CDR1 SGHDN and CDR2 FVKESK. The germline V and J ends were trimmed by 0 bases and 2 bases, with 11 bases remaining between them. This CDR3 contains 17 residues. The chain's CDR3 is CASSQESRVTGANVLTF. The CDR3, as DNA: TGTGCCAGCAGCCAAGAATCGAGGGTGACTGGGGCCAACGTCCTGACTTTC.

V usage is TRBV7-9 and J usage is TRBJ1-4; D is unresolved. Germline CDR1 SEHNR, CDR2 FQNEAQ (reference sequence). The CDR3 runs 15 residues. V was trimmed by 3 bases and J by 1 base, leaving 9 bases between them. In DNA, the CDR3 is TGTGCCAGCAGCTTCGGGGATCAAACTAATGAAAAACTGTTTTTT. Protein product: CASSFGDQTNEKLFF.

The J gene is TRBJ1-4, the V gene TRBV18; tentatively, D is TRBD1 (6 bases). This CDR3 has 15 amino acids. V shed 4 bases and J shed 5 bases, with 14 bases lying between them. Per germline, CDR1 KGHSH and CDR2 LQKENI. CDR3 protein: CASSLGTSINEKLFF. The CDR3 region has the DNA TGTGCCAGCTCACTAGGGACAAGCATCAATGAAAAACTGTTTTTT.